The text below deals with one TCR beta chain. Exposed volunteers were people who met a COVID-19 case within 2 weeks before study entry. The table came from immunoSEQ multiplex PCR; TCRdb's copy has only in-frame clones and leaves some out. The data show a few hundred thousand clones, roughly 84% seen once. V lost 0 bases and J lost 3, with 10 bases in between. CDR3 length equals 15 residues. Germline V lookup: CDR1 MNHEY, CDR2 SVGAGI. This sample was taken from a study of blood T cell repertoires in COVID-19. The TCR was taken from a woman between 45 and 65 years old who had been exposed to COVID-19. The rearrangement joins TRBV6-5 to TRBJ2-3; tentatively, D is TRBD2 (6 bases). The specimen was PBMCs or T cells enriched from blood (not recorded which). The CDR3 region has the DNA TGTGCCAGCAGTTACTCGGGACTGCGAACAGATACGCAGTATTTT. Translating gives CASSYSGLRTDTQYF.